This is a list of T cell receptor beta chains from one sample in a study of molecular identifiers for immune sequencing clone quantification. TCRdb analysed the PCR reads with MiXCR anew, one entry per CDR3 protein. The repertoire consists of a few hundred thousand distinct CDR3 sequences, with roughly 24% occurring once and the leading ten covering around 0.7%. The sequenced sample consisted of naive CD8+ T cells from blood, with Jurkat cell RNA spiked in. All receptors come from a human donor in good health. Some libraries in this study had Jurkat cell RNA spiked in. Each CDR3 is given with its conserved first and last residue. The order of the fields is J gene, clone size, V gene, D gene, CDR3 protein, CDR3 DNA. A D gene is named only where the DNA matches it firmly. Some rows mark clone size as missing; the rest say once, few, many or name a class of expanded clone.

TRBJ1-2 NA TRBV30 TRBD1 CAWRRTGFYGYTF TGTGCCTGGAGGAGGACAGGGTTCTATGGCTACACCTTC
TRBJ2-2 few TRBV29-1 TRBD1 CSARTGGTGELFF TGCAGCGCGAGGACAGGGGGAACCGGGGAGCTGTTTTTT
TRBJ2-3 few TRBV10-1 TRBD2 CASSFGASGGDSTDTQYF TGCGCCAGCAGCTTTGGGGCTAGCGGGGGGGACAGCACAGATACGCAGTATTTT
TRBJ2-5 few TRBV4-3 NA CASSQDLGREETQYF TGCGCCAGCAGCCAAGATCTCGGGAGAGAAGAGACCCAGTACTTC
TRBJ1-1 many TRBV7-2 NA CASSLNADREAFF TGTGCCAGCAGCTTAAATGCCGACAGAGAAGCTTTCTTT
TRBJ1-5 few TRBV20-1 NA CSARAAVDQPQHF TGCAGTGCTAGAGCGGCAGTTGATCAGCCCCAGCATTTT
TRBJ2-1 NA TRBV4-1 NA CASSQAGQPYNEQFF TGCGCCAGCAGCCAAGCAGGACAGCCCTACAATGAGCAGTTCTTC
TRBJ2-7 NA TRBV7-8 NA CASSLEGDYERYF TGTGCCAGCAGTCTCGAAGGCGATTACGAGCGGTACTTC
TRBJ1-5 many TRBV28 NA CASSVDGTPQHF TGTGCCAGCAGTGTCGACGGTACGCCCCAGCATTTT
TRBJ2-2 many TRBV7-6 TRBD2 CASSILAGGIGGELFF TGTGCCAGCAGCATACTAGCGGGAGGAATAGGCGGGGAGCTGTTTTTT
TRBJ1-3 many TRBV4-3 NA CASSQGKSSGNTIYF TGCGCCAGCAGCCAAGGGAAAAGCTCTGGAAACACCATATATTTT
TRBJ1-1 few TRBV18 NA CASSGQTNTEAFF TGTGCCAGCTCTGGACAGACTAACACTGAAGCTTTCTTT
TRBJ2-3 NA TRBV7-9 NA CASSLLGGPGTDTQYF TGTGCCAGCAGCTTACTTGGGGGGCCAGGCACAGATACGCAGTATTTT
TRBJ2-1 NA TRBV30 NA CAWSYAAITKPERFF TGTGCCTGGAGTTACGCGGCCATAACTAAACCTGAGCGGTTCTTC
TRBJ2-1 once TRBV6-5 NA CASSPSPWNNEQLF TGTGCCAGCAGCCCTAGCCCGTGGAACAATGAGCAGCTCTTC
TRBJ2-3 once TRBV5-3 TRBD2 CASGKTSGSTDTQYF TGTGCCAGCGGAAAAACTAGCGGAAGCACAGATACGCAGTATTTC
TRBJ2-7 NA TRBV5-6 NA CASSFLGNNYEQYF TGTGCCAGCAGCTTCCTGGGCAACAATTACGAGCAGTACTTC
TRBJ2-1 many TRBV7-8 TRBD1 CASSRDQGAYNEQFF TGTGCCAGCAGCCGTGACCAGGGGGCGTACAATGAGCAGTTCTTC
TRBJ2-1 many TRBV2 NA CASNRDSGYNEQFF TGTGCCAGCAACCGGGACAGCGGGTACAATGAGCAGTTCTTC
TRBJ2-7 NA TRBV7-9 NA CASSPKALGVRVTEQYF TGTGCCAGCAGCCCTAAAGCTCTGGGGGTCAGGGTAACGGAGCAGTACTTC
TRBJ2-3 NA TRBV12-3/TRBV12-4 TRBD2 CASSPERDPTDTQYF TGTGCCAGCAGCCCCGAGCGGGACCCCACAGATACGCAGTATTTT
TRBJ1-1 many TRBV7-8 NA CASSLGQVPMNTEAFF TGTGCCAGCAGCCTAGGGCAGGTCCCAATGAACACTGAAGCTTTCTTT
TRBJ1-2 NA TRBV5-1 TRBD1 CASSPAPDRGDGYTF TGCGCCAGCAGCCCGGCCCCGGACAGGGGAGATGGCTACACCTTC
TRBJ1-6 NA TRBV5-4 NA CASSRESSYNSPLHF TGTGCCAGCAGCCGCGAAAGCTCCTATAATTCACCCCTCCACTTT
TRBJ2-1 NA TRBV6-2/TRBV6-3 TRBD2 CASSYPTDSGGVEQFF TGTGCCAGCAGTTATCCCACGGATAGCGGGGGGGTAGAGCAGTTCTTC
TRBJ1-1 few TRBV30 NA CAWTQFMNTEAFF TGTGCCTGGACACAATTCATGAACACTGAAGCTTTCTTT
TRBJ1-4 few TRBV4-3 NA CASSQEADRWSGNEKLFF TGCGCCAGCAGCCAAGAAGCGGACCGCTGGTCGGGTAATGAAAAACTGTTTTTT